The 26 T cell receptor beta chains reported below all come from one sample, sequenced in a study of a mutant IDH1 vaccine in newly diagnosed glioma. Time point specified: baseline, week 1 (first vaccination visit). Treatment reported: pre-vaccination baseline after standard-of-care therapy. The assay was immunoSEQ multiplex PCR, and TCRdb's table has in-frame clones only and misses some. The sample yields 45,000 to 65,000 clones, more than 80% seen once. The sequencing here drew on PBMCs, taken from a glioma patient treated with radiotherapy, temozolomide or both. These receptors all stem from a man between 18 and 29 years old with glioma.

The CDR3, as DNA: TGTGCCAGCAGCCCAGCGGGGGGGGATGTGGCTTTCTTT. It is translated as CASSPAGGDVAFF. V usage is TRBV9 and J usage is TRBJ1-1; maybe TRBD1 (5 bases). The CDR3 loop spans 13 amino acids. V lost 4 bases, J lost 11 bases, and 18 bases lay in between. Looked up from germline, CDR1 is SGDLS and CDR2 is YYNGEE. Full variable domain (missing parts from reference TRBV9 and TRBJ1-1): DSGVTQTPKHLITATGQRVTLRCSPRSGDLSVYWYQQSLDQGLQFLIQYYNGEERAKGNILERFSAQQFPDLHSELNLSSLELGDSALYFCASSPAGGDVAFFGQGTRLTVV.

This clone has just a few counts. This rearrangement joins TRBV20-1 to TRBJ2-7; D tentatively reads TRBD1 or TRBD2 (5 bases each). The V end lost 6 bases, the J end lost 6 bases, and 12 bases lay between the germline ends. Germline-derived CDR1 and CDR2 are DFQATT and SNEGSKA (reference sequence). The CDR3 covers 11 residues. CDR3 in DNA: TGCAGTGCCAGGGCCGGGGTCGAGCAGTACTTC. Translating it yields CSARAGVEQYF.

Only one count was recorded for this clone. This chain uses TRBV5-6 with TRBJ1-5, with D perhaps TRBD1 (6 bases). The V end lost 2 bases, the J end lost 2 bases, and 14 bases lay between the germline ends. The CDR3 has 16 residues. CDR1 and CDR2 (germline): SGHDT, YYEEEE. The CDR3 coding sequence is TGTGCCAGCAGCTTATTCGTATGGGGGCGCAATCAGCCCCAGCATTTT. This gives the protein CASSLFVWGRNQPQHF.

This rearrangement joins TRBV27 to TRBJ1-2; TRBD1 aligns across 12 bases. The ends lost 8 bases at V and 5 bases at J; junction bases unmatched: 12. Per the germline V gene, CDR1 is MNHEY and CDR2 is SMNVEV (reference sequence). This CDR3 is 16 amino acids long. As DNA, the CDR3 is TGTGCCAGCCGTTATTCCGGGACAGGGGGCCAATATGGCTACACCTTC. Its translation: CASRYSGTGGQYGYTF.

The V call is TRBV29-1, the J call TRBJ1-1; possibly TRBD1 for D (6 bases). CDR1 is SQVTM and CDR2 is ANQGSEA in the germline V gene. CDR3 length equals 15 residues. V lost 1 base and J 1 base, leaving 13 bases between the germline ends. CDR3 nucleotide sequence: TGCAGCGTTGAAGCCTCCATGACAGGGAACACTGAAGCTTTCTTT. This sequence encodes CSVEASMTGNTEAFF.

The CDR3 sequence: CASSSPRQGIQDTGELFF. The CDR3 region has the DNA TGTGCCAGCAGCTCCCCCAGACAGGGAATACAGGACACCGGGGAGCTGTTTTTT. The chain has TRBV5-4 and TRBJ2-2; TRBD1 matches 7 bases. Germline lookup yields CDR1 SGHNT and CDR2 YYREEE (reference sequence). Germline trimming cut 3 bases from V and 3 bases from J; bases unmatched to any gene: 14. This CDR3 has 18 amino acids.

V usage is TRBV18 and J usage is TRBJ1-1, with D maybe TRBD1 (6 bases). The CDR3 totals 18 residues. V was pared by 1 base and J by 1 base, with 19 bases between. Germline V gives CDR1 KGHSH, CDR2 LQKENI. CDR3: CASSPLPVLGGRNTEAFF. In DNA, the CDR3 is TGTGCCAGCTCACCACTTCCGGTTTTGGGGGGGCGGAACACTGAAGCTTTCTTT.

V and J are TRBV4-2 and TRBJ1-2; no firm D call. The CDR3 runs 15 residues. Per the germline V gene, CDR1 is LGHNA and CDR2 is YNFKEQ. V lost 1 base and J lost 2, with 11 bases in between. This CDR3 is CASSQAGSSNYGYTF. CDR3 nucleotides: TGTGCCAGCAGCCAAGCTGGCAGCTCGAACTATGGCTACACCTTC.

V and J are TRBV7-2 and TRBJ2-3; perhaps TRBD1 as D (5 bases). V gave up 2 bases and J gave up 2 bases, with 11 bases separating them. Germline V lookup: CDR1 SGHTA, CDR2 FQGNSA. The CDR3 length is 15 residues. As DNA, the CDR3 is TGTGCCAGCAGCTTAAGTCTAGGACACACAGATACGCAGTATTTT. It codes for CASSLSLGHTDTQYF.

The CDR3 is CASSKSYGYTF. The CDR3 DNA reads TGTGCCAGTAGTAAATCCTATGGCTACACCTTC. The V and J genes are TRBV19 and TRBJ1-2; D is undetermined. CDR1 LNHDA and CDR2 SQIVND come from the germline V gene (reference sequence). The CDR3 spans 11 residues. Trimming removed 4 bases at V and 4 bases at J, with 4 bases between.

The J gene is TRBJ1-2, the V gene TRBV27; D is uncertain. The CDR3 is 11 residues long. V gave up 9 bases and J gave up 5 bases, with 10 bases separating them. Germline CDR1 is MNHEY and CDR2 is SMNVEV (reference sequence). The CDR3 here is CASLGGYGYTF. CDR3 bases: TGTGCCAGTCTAGGCGGATATGGCTACACCTTC.

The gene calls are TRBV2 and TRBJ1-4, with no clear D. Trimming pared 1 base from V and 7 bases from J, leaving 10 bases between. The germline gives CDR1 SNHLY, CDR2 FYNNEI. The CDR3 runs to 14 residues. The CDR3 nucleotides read TGTGCCAGCAGTGAAGGAGGTATCGGTGAAAAACTGTTTTTT. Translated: CASSEGGIGEKLFF.

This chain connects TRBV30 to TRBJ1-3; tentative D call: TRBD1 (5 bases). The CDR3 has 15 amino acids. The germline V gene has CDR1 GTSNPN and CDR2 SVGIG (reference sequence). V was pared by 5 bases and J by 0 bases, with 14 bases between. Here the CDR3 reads CAWASDRYSGNTIYF. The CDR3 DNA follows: TGTGCCTGGGCCTCCGACAGATACTCTGGAAACACCATATATTTT.

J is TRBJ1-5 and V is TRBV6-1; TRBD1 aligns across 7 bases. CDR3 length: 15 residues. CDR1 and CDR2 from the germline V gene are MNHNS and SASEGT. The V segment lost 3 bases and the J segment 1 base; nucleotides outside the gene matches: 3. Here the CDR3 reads CASSDLDRSNQPQHF. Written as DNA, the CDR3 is TGTGCCAGCAGTGACTTGGACAGGAGCAATCAGCCCCAGCATTTT.

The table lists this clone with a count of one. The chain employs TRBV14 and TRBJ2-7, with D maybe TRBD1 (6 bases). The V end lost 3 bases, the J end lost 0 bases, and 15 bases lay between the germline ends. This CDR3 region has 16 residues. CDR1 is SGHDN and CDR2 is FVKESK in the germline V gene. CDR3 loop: CASSQLQGARSYEQYF. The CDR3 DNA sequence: TGTGCCAGCAGCCAGTTACAGGGTGCCCGCTCCTACGAGCAGTACTTC.

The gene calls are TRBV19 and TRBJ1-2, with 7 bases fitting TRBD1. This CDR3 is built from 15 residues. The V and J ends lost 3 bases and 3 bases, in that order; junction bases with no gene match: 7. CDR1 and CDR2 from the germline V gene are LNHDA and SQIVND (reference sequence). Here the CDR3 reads CASSIMDRTYYGYTF. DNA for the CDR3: TGTGCCAGTAGTATCATGGACAGGACTTACTATGGCTACACCTTC.

This CDR3 reads CSVEGQGAHNEQFF. For the CDR3, the DNA is TGCAGCGTTGAAGGACAGGGGGCCCACAATGAGCAGTTCTTC. The gene calls are TRBV29-1 and TRBJ2-1; TRBD1 matches 10 bases. The CDR3 totals 14 residues. CDR1 and CDR2 (germline): SQVTM, ANQGSEA. J gave up 5 bases and V 1 base, and 2 bases lay outside the gene matches.

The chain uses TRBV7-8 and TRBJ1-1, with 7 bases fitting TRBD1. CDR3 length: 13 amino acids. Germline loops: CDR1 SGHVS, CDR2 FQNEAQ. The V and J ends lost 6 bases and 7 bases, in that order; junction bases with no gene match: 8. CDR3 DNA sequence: TGTGCCAGCAGACCGAGGGGGCGGGGTGAAGCTTTCTTT. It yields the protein CASRPRGRGEAFF.

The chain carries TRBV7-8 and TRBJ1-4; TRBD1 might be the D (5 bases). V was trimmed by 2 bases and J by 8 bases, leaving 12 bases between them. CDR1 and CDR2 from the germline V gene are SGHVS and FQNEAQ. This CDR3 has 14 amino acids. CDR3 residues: CASSLQGFKEKLFF. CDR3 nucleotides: TGTGCCAGCAGCTTACAGGGTTTTAAGGAAAAACTGTTTTTT.

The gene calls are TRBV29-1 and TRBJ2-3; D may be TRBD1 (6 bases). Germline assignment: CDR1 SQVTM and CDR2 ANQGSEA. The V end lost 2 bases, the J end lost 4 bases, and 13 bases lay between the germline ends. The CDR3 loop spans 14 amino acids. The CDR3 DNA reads TGCAGCGTTGAAAAGGACAGTCGGCCAGATACGCAGTATTTT. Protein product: CSVEKDSRPDTQYF.

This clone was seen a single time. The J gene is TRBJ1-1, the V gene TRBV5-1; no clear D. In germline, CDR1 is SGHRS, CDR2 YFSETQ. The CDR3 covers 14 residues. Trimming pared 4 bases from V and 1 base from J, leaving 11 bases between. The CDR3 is CASSPDTPNTEAFF. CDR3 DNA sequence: TGCGCCAGCAGCCCGGATACACCGAACACTGAAGCTTTCTTT.

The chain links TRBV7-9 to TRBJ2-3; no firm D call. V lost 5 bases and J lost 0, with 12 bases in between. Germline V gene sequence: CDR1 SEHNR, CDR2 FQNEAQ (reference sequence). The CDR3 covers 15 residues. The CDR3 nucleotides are TGTGCCAGCAGCCCCCCCAAGGTTAGCACAGATACGCAGTATTTT. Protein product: CASSPPKVSTDTQYF.

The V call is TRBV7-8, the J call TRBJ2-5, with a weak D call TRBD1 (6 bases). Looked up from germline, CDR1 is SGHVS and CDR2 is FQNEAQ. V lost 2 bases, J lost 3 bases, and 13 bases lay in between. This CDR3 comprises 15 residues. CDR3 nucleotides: TGTGCCAGCAGCTTACACAGATCAGGGGAAGAGACCCAGTACTTC. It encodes CASSLHRSGEETQYF.

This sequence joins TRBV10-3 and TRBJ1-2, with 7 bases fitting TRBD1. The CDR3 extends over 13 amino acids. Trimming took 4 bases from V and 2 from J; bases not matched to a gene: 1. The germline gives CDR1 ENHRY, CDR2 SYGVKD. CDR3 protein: CAISATGNYGYTF. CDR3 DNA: TGTGCCATCAGTGCGACAGGGAACTATGGCTACACCTTC.

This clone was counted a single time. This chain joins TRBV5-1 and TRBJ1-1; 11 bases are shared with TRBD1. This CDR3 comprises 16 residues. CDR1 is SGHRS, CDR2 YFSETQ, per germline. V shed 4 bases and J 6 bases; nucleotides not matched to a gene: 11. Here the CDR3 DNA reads TGCGCCAGCAGCCAACAGCCTCGGACAGGGGGCTCTGAAGCTTTCTTT. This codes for CASSQQPRTGGSEAFF.

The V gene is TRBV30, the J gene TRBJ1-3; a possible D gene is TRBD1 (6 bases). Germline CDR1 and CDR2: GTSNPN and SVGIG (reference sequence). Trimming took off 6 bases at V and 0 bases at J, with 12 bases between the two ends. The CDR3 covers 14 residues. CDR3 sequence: CACSKGGSGNTIYF. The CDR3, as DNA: TGTGCCTGCTCTAAGGGGGGCTCTGGAAACACCATATATTTT.